These T cell receptor beta chains were read from a single sample in a study of tumor T cells in aggressive B-cell lymphoma. The data were produced by immunoSEQ multiplex PCR, yet TCRdb's version contains in-frame clones alone and is incomplete. The sample shows some 3,500 clones, roughly nine tenths of them seen only once. Sequencing was performed on tumor tissue. Receptors originate from an adult with diffuse large B cell lymphoma. The conserved cysteine and the conserved F or W are not part of the CDR3 here. The order of the fields is CDR3 protein, V gene.

CDR3aa: ASPVAPVGGYGYT
v_gene: TRBV21-1

CDR3aa: ASSTTSRGYGYT
v_gene: TRBV4-3

CDR3aa: ASRSGLAGEQY
v_gene: TRBV21-1

CDR3aa: ASSYTGDEQY
v_gene: TRBV5-1

CDR3aa: ASRPEVSYEQY
v_gene: TRBV6-5

CDR3aa: ASSQTQTGSYEQY
v_gene: TRBV4-2

CDR3aa: ATSRGQGFNEQY
v_gene: TRBV15

CDR3aa: ASSLLRSPNYGYT
v_gene: TRBV5-6

CDR3aa: SVEVGSSNQPQH
v_gene: TRBV29-1

CDR3aa: ASSYRGDGELF
v_gene: TRBV19

CDR3aa: SVLGWGSRVAYEQY
v_gene: TRBV29-1

CDR3aa: ASSLRVRGVDIQY
v_gene: TRBV27

CDR3aa: ASSVSRGTEAF
v_gene: TRBV11-2

CDR3aa: ASSPLGTGGGYEQY
v_gene: TRBV18

CDR3aa: ASSLMASGSRRVYNEQF
v_gene: TRBV5-1

CDR3aa: ASKGSGGQGYNEQF
v_gene: TRBV2

CDR3aa: ASSRVYNEQF
v_gene: TRBV7-3

CDR3aa: ASSKGQGYNEQF
v_gene: TRBV21-1

CDR3aa: AAATSGLYNEQF
v_gene: TRBV27

CDR3aa: AISGGPERGNTIY
v_gene: TRBV10-3